The T cell receptor (beta chain) described here comes from a study of vaccination and CD4 T cells after COVID-19. Study information: The stimulating agents, overlapping spike peptides, came from SARS-CoV-2, HCoV-NL63, HCoV-OC43 and HCoV-229E. Study findings and constraints: When vaccine-specific clones from convalescent patients were examined, 304 of 307 were spike mono-reactive.

This clonotype appeared a few times. Its antigen remains unidentified. The V gene's germline CDR1 is MNHEY and CDR2 SMNVEV (reference sequence). Losses at the gene ends were 7 bases for V and 6 bases for J; bases not matched to a gene: 10. This CDR3 contains 15 residues. The treatment denotes: roughly 10-day PBMC culture with coronavirus spike peptide pools or control peptides (ViraFEST assay). Once peptide pools had expanded antigen-specific T cells, ViraFEST sequenced TCRs. It was with about 10 IU/ml IL-2 and around 10 ug/ml peptide pools that about 2 million PBMCs per well were cultured. Sequenced with the Oncomine TCR Beta short-read assay was DNA taken from cultured CD4+ T cells. MiXCR, run by TCRdb on the PCR reads, gives a single entry per CDR3 protein. The table lists tens of thousands of distinct CDR3 sequences, less than 50% of them singletons.

Source material: CD4+ T cells from blood, cultured in vitro. The receptor was isolated from a human donor who had recovered from COVID-19. The J gene is TRBJ2-2, the V gene TRBV27; 8 positions agree with TRBD2. The CDR3 DNA reads TGTGCCAGCACTGTTTCCAACGGGGGGGCCGGGGAGCTGTTTTTT. Translated, it gives CASTVSNGGAGELFF.